The 17 T cell receptor beta chains given below trace back to one sample, sequenced in a study of shared clonotypes between healthy human individuals. TCRdb's copy holds only in-frame clones and misses some; the assay was immunoSEQ multiplex PCR. Of over 850,000 clones in the sample, 75% to 85% were seen once. The sequenced sample was memory CD4+ T cells from PBMCs. As to subset: CD45RA-negative fraction. These receptors were collected from a man aged 18 to 30 in good health. Some clones in this sample may be carry-over from other donors' samples.

This CDR3 reads CASSDPGQPRTSGYNEQFF. In nucleotides, the CDR3 is TGCGCCAGCAGTGACCCGGGACAGCCGCGGACTAGCGGTTACAATGAGCAGTTCTTC. The chain recombines TRBV10-2 with TRBJ2-1; 10 bases are shared with TRBD2. J lost 4 bases, V lost 3 bases, and 15 bases had no gene match. This CDR3 has 19 residues. The germline V gene encodes CDR1 WSHSY and CDR2 SAAADI.

The chain employs TRBV28 and TRBJ1-2; maybe TRBD1 (5 bases). CDR3 length: 12 residues. Germline V gene data show CDR1 as MDHEN and CDR2 as SYDVKM. V lost 11 bases to trimming and J lost 6 bases, with 16 bases between them. The CDR3 sequence is CACLGGPDGYTF. For the CDR3, the DNA is TGTGCCTGTTTGGGGGGACCGGATGGCTACACCTTC.

To note about this clone: A far larger clone lies a single base away; this is likely a read error. This chain uses TRBV9 with TRBJ2-4; 8 nucleotides match TRBD1. The CDR3 has 15 residues. Germline CDR1 reads SGDLS; CDR2 reads YYNGEE. CDR3 loop: CASSVQDRVYGFQHF. CDR3 DNA sequence: TGTGCCAGCAGCGTCCAGGACAGGGTGTATGGATTTCAGCACTTC.

The chain recombines TRBV5-1 with TRBJ2-7, with D possibly being TRBD1 or TRBD2 (5 bases each). Between the trimmed V and J ends, which lost 0 bases and 2 bases, there was a span of 12 bases. The germline V gene encodes CDR1 SGHRS and CDR2 YFSETQ. The CDR3 runs 15 residues. CDR3 nucleotides: TGCGCCAGCAGCTTGGCGGGACCCCAGGCCTACGAGCAGTACTTC. Its translation: CASSLAGPQAYEQYF.

This clone was seen only once. The genes are TRBV5-4 and TRBJ2-3, with 11 nucleotides matching TRBD2. The CDR3 contains 16 residues. Trimming cost V 4 bases and J 2 bases; bases outside gene matches: 6. CDR1 is SGHNT, CDR2 YYREEE, per germline (reference sequence). CDR3 protein: CASSQGTSGFTDTQYF. Here the CDR3 DNA reads TGTGCCAGCAGCCAGGGGACTAGCGGTTTCACAGATACGCAGTATTTT. The full variable domain, rest sourced from reference TRBV5-4 and TRBJ2-3, is ETGVTQSPTHLIKTRGQQVTLRCSSQSGHNTVSWYQQALGQGPQFIFQYYREEENGRGNFPPRFSGLQFPNYSSELNVNALELDDSALYLCASSQGTSGFTDTQYFGPGTRLTVL.

V gene TRBV2 combines with J gene TRBJ2-7, with 9 bases that match TRBD2. Germline-derived CDR1 and CDR2 are SNHLY and FYNNEI. This CDR3 comprises 14 residues. Trimming took 6 bases from V and 7 from J; bases not matched to a gene: 10. This CDR3 reads CASSLSGGSWEQYF. The DNA of the CDR3 is TGTGCCAGCAGCCTTAGCGGGGGATCTTGGGAGCAGTACTTC.

The V gene is TRBV19, the J gene TRBJ1-2, with D tentatively TRBD1 (5 bases). The germline CDR1 and CDR2 sequences are LNHDA and SQIVND (reference sequence). The CDR3 spans 13 residues. V was cut by 7 bases and J by 7 bases, with 16 bases left in between. The chain's CDR3 is CASNRQISGGYTF. In DNA form, the CDR3 reads TGTGCCAGTAACCGACAGATTAGCGGTGGCTACACCTTC. Using reference TRBV19 and TRBJ1-2 for the parts outside the CDR3, the full variable domain is DGGITQSPKYLFRKEGQNVTLSCEQNLNHDAMYWYRQDPGQGLRLIYYSQIVNDFQKGDIAEGYSVSREKKESFPLTVTSAQKNPTAFYLCASNRQISGGYTFGSGTRLTVV.

The chain recombines TRBV2 with TRBJ2-7; 10 nucleotides align to TRBD1. V lost 7 bases, J lost 6 bases, and 12 bases stayed unmatched. The V gene's germline CDR1 is SNHLY and CDR2 FYNNEI. The CDR3 sequence is 15 residues long. CDR3 bases: TGTGCCAGCAAGGTGACAGGGGGCTCTTCCGGCGAGCAGTACTTC. Translation gives CASKVTGGSSGEQYF.

As for this clone: A clone one base away is much larger, so this may be a read error. At the DNA level, this CDR3 is encoded by other sequences in the same sample as well. This sequence joins TRBV28 and TRBJ2-3, with D uncertain. V shed 3 bases and J shed 5 bases, with 3 bases lying between them. The CDR3 spans 11 residues. Germline V CDR1 and CDR2: MDHEN, SYDVKM. The CDR3 coding sequence is TGTGCCAGCAGTTTGAGAGATACGCAGTATTTT. It yields the protein CASSLRDTQYF.

CDR3 in amino acids: CASSFTGGLNTEAFF. The CDR3 DNA is TGTGCCAGCAGCTTCACAGGGGGCCTGAACACTGAAGCTTTCTTT. The chain uses TRBV5-5 and TRBJ1-1, with 9 bases fitting TRBD1. CDR3 length: 15 amino acids. J was trimmed by 0 bases and V by 2 bases; bases with no gene match: 2. Germline loops: CDR1 SGHKS, CDR2 YYEKEE (reference sequence).

V and J are TRBV5-1 and TRBJ2-7; TRBD1 or TRBD2 may be the D gene (7 bases each). The CDR3 runs to 16 residues. V was shortened by 4 bases and J by 0 bases, with 17 bases between the two germline ends. The germline gives CDR1 SGHRS, CDR2 YFSETQ. The CDR3: CASSPQGGRSSYEQYF. The CDR3, as DNA: TGCGCCAGCAGCCCCCAGGGGGGGAGGAGCTCCTACGAGCAGTACTTC.

V is TRBV27 and J is TRBJ1-5; TRBD1 agrees at 9 bases. V shed 4 bases and J 7 bases; nucleotides not matched to a gene: 8. The CDR3 is 15 amino acids. Germline V lookup: CDR1 MNHEY, CDR2 SMNVEV (reference sequence). The DNA for the CDR3 is TGTGCCAGCAGTTCCCTCCGGGACAGGGTCCAGCCCCAGCATTTT. Translation gives CASSSLRDRVQPQHF.

The rearrangement uses TRBV5-1 and TRBJ2-7, with D maybe TRBD1 (5 bases). The germline V gene encodes CDR1 SGHRS and CDR2 YFSETQ. CDR3 length: 13 amino acids. The V end was cut by 3 bases, the J end by 3 bases, with 10 bases between. In nucleotides, the CDR3 is TGCGCCAGCAGCTACACAGGAGACTACGAGCAGTACTTC. Encoded protein: CASSYTGDYEQYF.

The chain has TRBV11-3 and TRBJ1-2; D perhaps matches TRBD1 (6 bases). The length of the CDR3 is 18 residues. Per the germline V gene, CDR1 is SGHNT and CDR2 is YENEEA. Trimming took off 0 bases at V and 6 bases at J, with 23 bases between the two ends. The CDR3 protein is CASSLDSPKQGGKDGYTF. CDR3 nucleotide sequence: TGTGCCAGCAGCTTAGATTCCCCAAAACAGGGCGGTAAGGATGGCTACACCTTC.

This clone was detected ten times or more. The J gene is TRBJ2-1, the V gene TRBV30; weak D call: TRBD2 (5 bases). This CDR3 has 14 amino acids. V was trimmed by 4 bases and J by 0 bases, leaving 10 bases between them. From germline, CDR1 is GTSNPN and CDR2 SVGIG (reference sequence). For the CDR3, the DNA is TGTGCCTGGACCAGGACTGACTCCTACAATGAGCAGTTCTTC. This translates into CAWTRTDSYNEQFF.

The J gene is TRBJ1-5, the V gene TRBV7-8, with D tentatively TRBD1 (5 bases). V was shortened by 1 base and J by 6 bases, with 13 bases between the two germline ends. The V gene's germline CDR1 is SGHVS and CDR2 FQNEAQ. This CDR3 spans 15 amino acids. The CDR3 DNA reads as TGTGCCAGCAGCTTAGTCAATGCAGGGACTCAGCCCCAGCATTTT. It is translated as CASSLVNAGTQPQHF.

Details on this clone: Other DNA sequences from this sample encode an identical CDR3 as well. V and J are TRBV29-1 and TRBJ2-7; TRBD2 matches at 7 bases. The germline V gene has CDR1 SQVTM and CDR2 ANQGSEA. After removal of 7 bases from V and 2 bases from J, the junction contained 8 bases not matched to a gene. The CDR3 covers 13 residues. The CDR3 is CSAGRGQTYEQYF. Here the CDR3 DNA reads TGCAGCGCGGGGAGGGGCCAAACCTACGAGCAGTACTTC.